Sequencing of this T cell receptor (beta chain) was carried out in a study of CD8+ T cells in alopecia areata. Study-level background: Tofacitinib administration to treated patients was oral, at 5 to 10 mg twice daily.

Following extraction, RNA underwent reverse transcription to cDNA, which served as the sequencing template. The data were produced by immunoSEQ multiplex PCR, yet TCRdb's version contains in-frame clones alone and is incomplete. The table shows 200,000 to 250,000 clones, with less than 65% occurring only once. The treatment is: oral pan-JAK inhibitor, 5-10 mg twice daily. General study findings and limits: In blood and scalp, many expanded lesional clones persisted during tofacitinib.

As regards this clone: Its antigen is currently unknown.

The CDR3 spans 13 residues. The germline CDR1 and CDR2 sequences are LGHNT and FRNRAP. The ends were cut back, 5 bases at V and 9 bases at J, with 15 bases in the middle. This chain connects TRBV12-5 to TRBJ2-3; D gene ambiguous. The receptor's source is a human donor with alopecia areata. The sequenced sample was CD4+ T cells sorted from blood, obtained at week 4, from a patient treated with tofacitinib. The CDR3 DNA is TGTGCTAGTGGTCCCTCGCCACCCACGACGCAGTATTTT. Translation gives CASGPSPPTTQYF.